Each of the 8 T cell receptor beta chains below was sequenced from the same sample in a study of human T cells and chemical hapten exposure. Each CDR3 protein gets one entry after TCRdb re-called the RACE reads with MiXCR. The table includes more than 250,000 distinct CDR3 sequences, 7.5% to 9% detected once. Noted time point: pre-sensitization, week 0. Indicated treatment: therapeutic diphenylcyclopropenone sensitization with weekly scalp DPC. The source material was whole blood, sampled in connection with sensitization to the hapten diphenylcyclopropenone (DPC). Receptors originate from a woman aged 40 to 50 with alopecia areata. Some clones in this sample may be carry-over from other donors' samples.

The V and J genes are TRBV6-5 and TRBJ2-1, with a tentative D call TRBD1 (5 bases). The V gene's germline CDR1 is MNHEY and CDR2 SVGAGI. V was shortened by 6 bases and J by 2 bases, with 14 bases between the two germline ends. CDR3 size: 15 residues. The CDR3 spells CASSYIDRPYNEQFF. CDR3 in DNA: TGTGCCAGCAGCTACATCGACAGACCCTACAATGAGCAGTTCTTC.

This clonotype has more than one count but fewer than ten. The V gene is TRBV5-1, the J gene TRBJ2-3; tentative D call: TRBD1 (7 bases). The length of the CDR3 is 14 residues. Trimming pared 4 bases from V and 2 bases from J, leaving 11 bases between. Germline V CDR1 and CDR2: SGHRS, YFSETQ. The CDR3 nucleotides read TGCGCCAGCAGCGCGGGACAGACCACAGATACGCAGTATTTT. This sequence encodes CASSAGQTTDTQYF.

In this sample, this clonotype turned up many times. The V gene is TRBV6-5, the J gene TRBJ1-2; TRBD1 aligns across 7 bases. In germline, CDR1 is MNHEY, CDR2 SVGAGI. With V trimmed by 0 bases and J by 5 bases, 3 bases remained unmatched. The CDR3 has 14 amino acids. The CDR3 loop is CASSYSTGYYGYTF. CDR3 in DNA: TGTGCCAGCAGTTACTCGACAGGGTATTATGGCTACACCTTC.

The chain recombines TRBV5-5 with TRBJ2-7; 7 nucleotides match TRBD1. The V gene's germline CDR1 is SGHKS and CDR2 YYEKEE (reference sequence). V gave up 0 bases and J gave up 2 bases; unmatched junction bases: 5. The CDR3 has 15 amino acids. The CDR3 here is CASSLARDRTYEQYF. CDR3 DNA: TGTGCCAGCAGCTTGGCCCGGGACAGAACCTACGAGCAGTACTTC.

V usage is TRBV6-1 and J usage is TRBJ2-7; 12 bases fit TRBD2. The CDR3 length is 15 residues. V shed 7 bases, J shed 2 bases, and the junction held 6 bases outside the gene matches. Germline-derived CDR1 and CDR2 are MNHNS and SASEGT. This CDR3 reads CASTNRLAGAYEQYF. CDR3 sequence (DNA): TGTGCCAGCACCAATAGACTAGCGGGAGCCTACGAGCAGTACTTC.

Here the CDR3 DNA reads TGCAGCGTTGGTCAGGGAGGAGATACGCAGTATTTT. It yields the protein CSVGQGGDTQYF. The V call is TRBV29-1, the J call TRBJ2-3; TRBD2 is a possible D gene (6 bases). Trimming removed 4 bases at V and 5 bases at J, with 10 bases between. This CDR3 region has 12 residues. CDR1 and CDR2 (germline): SQVTM, ANQGSEA.

The chain has TRBV30 and TRBJ1-2; D is uncertain. The CDR3 is 12 amino acids. Germline CDR1 and CDR2: GTSNPN and SVGIG (reference sequence). The V and J ends lost 4 bases and 8 bases respectively, with 14 bases between them. As DNA, the CDR3 is TGTGCCTGGACCCCTTTGAGGCAAGGCTACACCTTC. Amino acids: CAWTPLRQGYTF.

The J gene is TRBJ1-1, the V gene TRBV6-5, with 7 bases lining up with TRBD1. The germline V gene encodes CDR1 MNHEY and CDR2 SVGAGI. The V segment lost 0 bases and the J segment 2 bases; nucleotides outside the gene matches: 3. The CDR3 spans 15 residues. The CDR3 reads CASSYSRQGNTEAFF. CDR3 in DNA: TGTGCCAGCAGTTACTCGCGACAGGGAAACACTGAAGCTTTCTTT.